This T cell receptor beta chain was sequenced for a study of blood T cell repertoires in COVID-19. Study information: Sites across the United States, Italy and Spain contributed samples from acute and convalescent COVID-19. PBMCs, B-cell-depleted T cells, or T cells were the source of the cDNA or gDNA that made up the material.

CDR3 length: 15 residues. Germline V CDR1 and CDR2: SGHTA, FQGNSA. Between the trimmed V and J ends, which lost 7 bases and 1 base, there was a span of 17 bases. As handled by the study authors: From reference gene primer amplification, estimates of nucleated cell counts were derived. This table comes from immunoSEQ multiplex PCR, and its TCRdb copy is limited to in-frame clones, with some not included. D and trimming were read from the DNA, whereas the V and J calls and clone size are those reported in that table. Of 180,000 or so clones listed, 80% to 90% are singletons. This sequence was found in a man aged 40-49 years who had recovered from COVID-19. This chain links TRBV7-2 with TRBJ2-7; D is possibly TRBD2 (6 bases). The sample consisted of peripheral blood. The CDR3 DNA sequence: TGTGCCAGCAACTCGGCCGCGGGACGATCCTACGAGCAGTACTTC. Its translation is CASNSAAGRSYEQYF.